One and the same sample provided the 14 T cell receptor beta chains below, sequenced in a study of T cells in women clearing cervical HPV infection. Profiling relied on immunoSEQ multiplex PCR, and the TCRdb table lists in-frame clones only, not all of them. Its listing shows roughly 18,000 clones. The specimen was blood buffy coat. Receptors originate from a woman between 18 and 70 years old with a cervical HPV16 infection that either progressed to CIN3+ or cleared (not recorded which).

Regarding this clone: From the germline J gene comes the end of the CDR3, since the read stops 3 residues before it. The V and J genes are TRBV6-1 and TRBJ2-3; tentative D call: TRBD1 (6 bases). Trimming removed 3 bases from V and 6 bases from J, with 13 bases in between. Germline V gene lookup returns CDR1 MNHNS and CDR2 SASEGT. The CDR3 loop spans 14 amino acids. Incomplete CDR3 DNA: TGTGCCAGCAGTGACACCAGGGGACGGGATACG. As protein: CASSDTRGRDT. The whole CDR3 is CASSDTRGRDTQYF.

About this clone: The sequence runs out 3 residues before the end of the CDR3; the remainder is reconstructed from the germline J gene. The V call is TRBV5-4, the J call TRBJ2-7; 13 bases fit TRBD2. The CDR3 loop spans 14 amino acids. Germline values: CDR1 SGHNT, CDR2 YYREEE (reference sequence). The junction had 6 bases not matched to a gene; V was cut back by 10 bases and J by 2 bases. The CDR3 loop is CASGLAGAAYEQYF. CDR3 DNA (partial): TGTGCCTCAGGACTAGCGGGGGCCGCCTACGAG.

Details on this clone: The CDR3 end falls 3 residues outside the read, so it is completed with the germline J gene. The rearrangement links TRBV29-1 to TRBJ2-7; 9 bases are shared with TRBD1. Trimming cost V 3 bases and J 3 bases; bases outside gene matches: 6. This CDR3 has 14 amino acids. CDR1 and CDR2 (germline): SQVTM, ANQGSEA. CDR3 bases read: TGCAGCGTTGAGTGGGACAGGGTTCTCTACGAG. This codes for CSVEWDRVLYE. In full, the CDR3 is CSVEWDRVLYEQYF.

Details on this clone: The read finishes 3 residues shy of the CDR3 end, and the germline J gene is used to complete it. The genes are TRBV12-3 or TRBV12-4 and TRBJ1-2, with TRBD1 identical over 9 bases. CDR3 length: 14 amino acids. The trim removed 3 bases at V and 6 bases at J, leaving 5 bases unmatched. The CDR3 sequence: CASSFGTGIDGYTF. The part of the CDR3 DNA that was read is TGTGCCAGCAGTTTTGGGACAGGGATAGATGGC.

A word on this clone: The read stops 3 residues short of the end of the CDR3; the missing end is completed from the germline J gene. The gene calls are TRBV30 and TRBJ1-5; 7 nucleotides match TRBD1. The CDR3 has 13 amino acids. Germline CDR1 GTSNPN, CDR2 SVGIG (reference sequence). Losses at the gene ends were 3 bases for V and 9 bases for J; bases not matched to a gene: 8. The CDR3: CAWSGQARRPQHF. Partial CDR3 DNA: TGTGCCTGGAGCGGACAGGCCCGCCGGCCC.

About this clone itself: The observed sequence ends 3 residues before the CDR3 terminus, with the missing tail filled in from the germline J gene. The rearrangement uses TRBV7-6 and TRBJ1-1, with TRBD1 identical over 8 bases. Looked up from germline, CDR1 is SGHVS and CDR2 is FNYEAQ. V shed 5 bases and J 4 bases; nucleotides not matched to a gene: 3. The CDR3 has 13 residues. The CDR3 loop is CASSLGQGTEAFF. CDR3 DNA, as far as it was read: TGTGCCAGCAGCCTAGGACAGGGCACTGAA.

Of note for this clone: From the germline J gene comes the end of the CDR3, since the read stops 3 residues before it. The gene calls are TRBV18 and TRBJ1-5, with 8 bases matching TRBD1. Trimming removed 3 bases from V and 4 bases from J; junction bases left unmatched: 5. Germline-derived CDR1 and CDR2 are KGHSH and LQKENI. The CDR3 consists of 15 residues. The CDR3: CASSPRQGRNQPQHF. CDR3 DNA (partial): TGTGCCAGCTCACCTCGACAGGGGAGGAATCAGCCC.

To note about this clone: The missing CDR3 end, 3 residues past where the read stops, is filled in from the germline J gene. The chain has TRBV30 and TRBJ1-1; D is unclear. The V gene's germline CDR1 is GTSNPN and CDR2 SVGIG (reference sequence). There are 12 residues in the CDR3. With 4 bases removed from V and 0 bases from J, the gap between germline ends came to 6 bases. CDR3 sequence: CAWIGMNTEAFF. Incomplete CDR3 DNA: TGTGCCTGGATCGGTATGAACACTGAA.

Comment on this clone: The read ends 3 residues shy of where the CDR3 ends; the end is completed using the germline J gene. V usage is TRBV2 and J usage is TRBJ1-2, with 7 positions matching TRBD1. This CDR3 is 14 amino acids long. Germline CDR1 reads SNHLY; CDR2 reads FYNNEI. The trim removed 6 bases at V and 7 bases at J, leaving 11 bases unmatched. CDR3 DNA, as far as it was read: TGTGCCAGCAGGGAAACCCGACAGGGTCCTGGC. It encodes CASRETRQGPG. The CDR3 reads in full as CASRETRQGPGYTF.

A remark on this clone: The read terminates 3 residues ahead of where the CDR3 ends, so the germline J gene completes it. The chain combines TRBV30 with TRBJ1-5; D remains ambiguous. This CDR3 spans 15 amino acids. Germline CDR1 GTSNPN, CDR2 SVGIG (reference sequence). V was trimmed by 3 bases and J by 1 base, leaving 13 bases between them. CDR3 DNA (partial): TGTGCCTGGAGCCTTCAAGGTGTCAGCAATCAGCCC. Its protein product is CAWSLQGVSNQP. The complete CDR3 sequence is CAWSLQGVSNQPQHF.

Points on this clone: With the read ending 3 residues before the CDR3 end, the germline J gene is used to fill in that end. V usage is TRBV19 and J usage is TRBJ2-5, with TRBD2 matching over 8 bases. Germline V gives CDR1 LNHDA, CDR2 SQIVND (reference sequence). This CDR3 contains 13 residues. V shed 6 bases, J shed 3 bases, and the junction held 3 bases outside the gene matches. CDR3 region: CASRMTSEETQYF. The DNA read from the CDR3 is TGTGCCAGTAGGATGACTAGCGAAGAGACC.

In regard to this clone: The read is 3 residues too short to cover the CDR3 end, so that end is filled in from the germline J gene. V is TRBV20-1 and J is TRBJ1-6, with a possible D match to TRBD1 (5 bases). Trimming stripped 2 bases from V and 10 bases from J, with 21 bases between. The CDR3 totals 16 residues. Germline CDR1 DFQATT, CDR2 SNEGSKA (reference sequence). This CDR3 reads CSARLGQGVSRSPLHF. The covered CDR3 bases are TGCAGTGCTAGACTAGGCCAGGGCGTCAGTAGGTCACCC.

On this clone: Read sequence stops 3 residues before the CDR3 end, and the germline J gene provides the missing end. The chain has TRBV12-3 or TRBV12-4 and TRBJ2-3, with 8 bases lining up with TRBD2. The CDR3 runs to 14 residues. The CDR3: CASSPGGSLYTQYF. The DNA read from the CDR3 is TGTGCCAGCAGCCCGGGGGGGTCCTTATACACG.

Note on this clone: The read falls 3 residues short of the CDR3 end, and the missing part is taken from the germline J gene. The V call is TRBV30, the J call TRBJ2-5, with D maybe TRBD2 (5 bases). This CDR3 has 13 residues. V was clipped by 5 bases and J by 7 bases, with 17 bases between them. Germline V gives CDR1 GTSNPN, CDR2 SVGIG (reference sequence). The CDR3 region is CAWGTGLDWTQYF. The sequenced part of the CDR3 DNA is TGTGCCTGGGGAACCGGACTTGACTGGACC.